The clone carrying this T cell receptor beta chain was observed many times. Its specificity is unknown. The CDR3 loop spans 15 amino acids. The germline V gene encodes CDR1 SGHRS and CDR2 YFSETQ. The ends lost 4 bases at V and 5 bases at J; junction bases unmatched: 9. This sample stems from a study of T cells in Graves' hyperthyroidism and ophthalmopathy. Aged 18 to 65, the patients had hyperthyroidism that was newly diagnosed and had lasted under 2 months. The source of the PBMCs was 10 ml of fresh peripheral blood. Notes on the study in general: Within blood appeared most thyroid clonotypes that had expanded above 0.001. Ophthalmopathy was told apart from stable hyperthyroidism by a 13 V-J model.

TCR beta CDR3 region amplification was performed from RNA transcripts. Researchers ran a first-round RT-PCR on the TCR CDR3 using the HTBI primer set. TCRdb reanalysed the multiplex PCR reads using MiXCR and keeps one entry per CDR3 protein. The repertoire holds some 500,000 distinct CDR3 sequences, with under 15% as singletons. V and J are TRBV5-1 and TRBJ1-1; 9 bases map to TRBD1. Specimen: blood. This receptor was obtained from a woman between 18 and 30 years old with Graves' hyperthyroidism. As DNA, the CDR3 is TGCGCCAGCAGCCTAGGACAGGGGATGGGGACTGAAGCTTTCTTT. It encodes CASSLGQGMGTEAFF. The full variable domain, with the rest looked up from reference TRBV5-1 and TRBJ1-1, is KAGVTQTPRYLIKTRGQQVTLSCSPISGHRSVSWYQQTPGQGLQFLFEYFSETQRNKGNFPGRFSGRQFSNSRSEMNVSTLELGDSALYLCASSLGQGMGTEAFFGQGTRLTVV.